The rows below give T cell receptor beta chains drawn from one sample of a study of blood T cell repertoires in COVID-19. The protocol was immunoSEQ multiplex PCR, while the TCRdb copy is restricted to in-frame clones and leaves out a portion. Of 250,000 to 350,000 clones in the sample, over 80% were seen once. Sequences were obtained from PBMCs or T cells enriched from blood (not recorded which). The origin of the receptors is a woman aged 18-29 years who had recovered from COVID-19. CDR3s include the opening cysteine and the closing phenylalanine or tryptophan. D genes are given only for firm matches. A row's size may be missing; if present it is once, few, many or a size class.

d_gene: .
j_gene: TRBJ2-3
abundance: .
v_gene: TRBV5-4
CDR3nt: TGTGCCAGCAGAGGACAGTCCTTCGTGGATACGCAGTATTTT
CDR3aa: CASRGQSFVDTQYF

d_gene: .
j_gene: TRBJ1-1
abundance: once
v_gene: TRBV6-5
CDR3nt: TGTGCCAGCAGTCCCGACAACGGGGGATACACTGAAGCTTTCTTT
CDR3aa: CASSPDNGGYTEAFF

d_gene: .
j_gene: TRBJ2-7
abundance: .
v_gene: TRBV27
CDR3nt: TGTGCCAGCAGCTCCGGGGCAGGGGCCCCCTACGAGCAGTACTTC
CDR3aa: CASSSGAGAPYEQYF

d_gene: TRBD1
j_gene: TRBJ2-1
abundance: .
v_gene: TRBV7-9
CDR3nt: TGTGCCAGCAGCTCGAGGGGACAGGGCTACAATGAGCAGTTCTTC
CDR3aa: CASSSRGQGYNEQFF

d_gene: TRBD1
j_gene: TRBJ1-1
abundance: few
v_gene: TRBV5-1
CDR3nt: TGCGCCAGCAGCCCTATGACAGGGGCGTACACTGAAGCTTTCTTT
CDR3aa: CASSPMTGAYTEAFF

d_gene: TRBD2
j_gene: TRBJ2-7
abundance: .
v_gene: TRBV7-2
CDR3nt: TGTGCCAGCAGCTTCCTAGCGGGGGTAGGCGAGCAGTACTTC
CDR3aa: CASSFLAGVGEQYF

d_gene: TRBD2
j_gene: TRBJ2-7
abundance: .
v_gene: TRBV27
CDR3nt: TGTGCCAGTAGCGGGAGCGCTTCCTACGAGCAGTACTTC
CDR3aa: CASSGSASYEQYF

d_gene: .
j_gene: TRBJ2-2
abundance: .
v_gene: TRBV7-3
CDR3nt: TGTGCCAGCAGCTTACTGAACACCGGGGAGCTGTTTTTT
CDR3aa: CASSLLNTGELFF

d_gene: TRBD2
j_gene: TRBJ2-3
abundance: .
v_gene: TRBV5-6
CDR3nt: TGTGCCAGCAGCTTCGCTAGCGGGCCCACAGATACGCAGTATTTT
CDR3aa: CASSFASGPTDTQYF

d_gene: .
j_gene: TRBJ1-6
abundance: once
v_gene: TRBV3-1/TRBV3-2
CDR3nt: TGTGCCAGCAGCCAATGGGGAGTCGACTCACCCCTCCACTTT
CDR3aa: CASSQWGVDSPLHF

d_gene: TRBD2
j_gene: TRBJ2-3
abundance: .
v_gene: TRBV29-1
CDR3nt: TGCAGCGGGACTAGCGGGGTGACTAGCACAGATACGCAGTATTTT
CDR3aa: CSGTSGVTSTDTQYF

d_gene: .
j_gene: TRBJ2-7
abundance: .
v_gene: TRBV16
CDR3nt: TGTGCCAGCAGCCCGACCGGGACAAGGGTCGAGCAGTACTTC
CDR3aa: CASSPTGTRVEQYF

d_gene: TRBD1
j_gene: TRBJ1-4
abundance: .
v_gene: TRBV28
CDR3nt: TGTGCCAGCAGTAGGTGGGACAGGGGTAACGAAAAACTGTTTTTT
CDR3aa: CASSRWDRGNEKLFF

d_gene: .
j_gene: TRBJ2-3
abundance: .
v_gene: TRBV27
CDR3nt: TGTGCCAGCAGTTTTTATAGCCCAGATACGCAGTATTTT
CDR3aa: CASSFYSPDTQYF

d_gene: TRBD2
j_gene: TRBJ2-1
abundance: .
v_gene: TRBV11-2
CDR3nt: TGTGCCAGCAGCTTAGCGGGAGGGCCCCACAATGAGCAGTTCTTC
CDR3aa: CASSLAGGPHNEQFF

d_gene: .
j_gene: TRBJ1-2
abundance: .
v_gene: TRBV4-1
CDR3nt: TGCGCCAGCAGCCAGCCCCCCGGGACAAGCAGCTATGGCTACACCTTC
CDR3aa: CASSQPPGTSSYGYTF

d_gene: .
j_gene: TRBJ2-1
abundance: .
v_gene: TRBV7-3
CDR3nt: TGTGCCAGCAGCTTGGAAATTAACAGGGAGCAGTTCTTC
CDR3aa: CASSLEINREQFF

d_gene: .
j_gene: TRBJ1-3
abundance: .
v_gene: TRBV7-9
CDR3nt: TGTGCCAGCAGCGGGCGGGACCGATACGGACCCAGGAACACCATATATTTT
CDR3aa: CASSGRDRYGPRNTIYF

d_gene: .
j_gene: TRBJ2-5
abundance: .
v_gene: TRBV27
CDR3nt: TGTGCCAGCACCTCCCTGGGGGGAGCTATCCAAGAGACCCAGTACTTC
CDR3aa: CASTSLGGAIQETQYF

d_gene: TRBD2
j_gene: TRBJ2-3
abundance: .
v_gene: TRBV5-1
CDR3nt: TGCGCCAGCAGTGATACTAGCGGGAGGACCTATAGCACAGATACGCAGTATTTT
CDR3aa: CASSDTSGRTYSTDTQYF

d_gene: .
j_gene: TRBJ2-7
abundance: few
v_gene: TRBV4-2
CDR3nt: TGTGCCAGCAGCCAGGGACTGCTTTACGAGCAGTACTTC
CDR3aa: CASSQGLLYEQYF

d_gene: .
j_gene: TRBJ1-1
abundance: .
v_gene: TRBV6-5
CDR3nt: TGTGCCAGCAGTACAGGGCCGGTCACTGAAGCTTTCTTT
CDR3aa: CASSTGPVTEAFF

d_gene: .
j_gene: TRBJ2-2
abundance: .
v_gene: TRBV7-3
CDR3nt: TGTGCCAGCAGCTTAATGGGGGCGGGGAACACCGGGGAGCTGTTTTTT
CDR3aa: CASSLMGAGNTGELFF

d_gene: TRBD1
j_gene: TRBJ1-1
abundance: .
v_gene: TRBV9
CDR3nt: TGTGCCAGCAGCGCCTCCGGGACAGGGGAAGCTTTCTTT
CDR3aa: CASSASGTGEAFF

d_gene: TRBD2
j_gene: TRBJ2-2
abundance: .
v_gene: TRBV10-2
CDR3nt: TGCGCCAGCAGTGAAACTAGCGGGGGGACCGGGGAGCTGTTTTTT
CDR3aa: CASSETSGGTGELFF

d_gene: TRBD2
j_gene: TRBJ2-3
abundance: many
v_gene: TRBV3-1/TRBV3-2
CDR3nt: TGTGCCAGCAGCCTCCAAGCGGGGATAACACATACGCAGTATTTT
CDR3aa: CASSLQAGITHTQYF

d_gene: TRBD1
j_gene: TRBJ1-1
abundance: .
v_gene: TRBV2
CDR3nt: TGTGCCAGCAGAACCGGACAGGCCGCGAACACTGAAGCTTTCTTT
CDR3aa: CASRTGQAANTEAFF

d_gene: TRBD2
j_gene: TRBJ2-3
abundance: .
v_gene: TRBV7-2
CDR3nt: TGTGCCAGCAGCTTCAGACTAGCGCCCCGCACAGATACGCAGTATTTT
CDR3aa: CASSFRLAPRTDTQYF

d_gene: .
j_gene: TRBJ2-7
abundance: .
v_gene: TRBV18
CDR3nt: TGTGCCAGCTCACCGTCAGAACGAATCCACGAGCAGTACTTC
CDR3aa: CASSPSERIHEQYF

d_gene: .
j_gene: TRBJ2-7
abundance: .
v_gene: TRBV7-2
CDR3nt: TGTGCCAGCAGGGAACAGGCAGGGGCGGGCGAGCAGTACTTC
CDR3aa: CASREQAGAGEQYF

d_gene: .
j_gene: TRBJ1-3
abundance: .
v_gene: TRBV28
CDR3nt: TGTGCCAGCAGTTCCCCGGGTACTGGAAACACCATATATTTT
CDR3aa: CASSSPGTGNTIYF

d_gene: TRBD2
j_gene: TRBJ2-7
abundance: .
v_gene: TRBV2
CDR3nt: TGTGCCAGCAGTAGGGGACTAGGCAGCTCCTACGAGCAGTACTTC
CDR3aa: CASSRGLGSSYEQYF

d_gene: .
j_gene: TRBJ1-5
abundance: .
v_gene: TRBV7-2
CDR3nt: TGTGCCAGCAGCTCCAAAGGGCAGGGGAATCAGCCCCAGCATTTT
CDR3aa: CASSSKGQGNQPQHF

d_gene: TRBD2
j_gene: TRBJ2-1
abundance: .
v_gene: TRBV4-3
CDR3nt: TGCGCCAGCAGCCAAGATTGGGCCCTAGCGGGAGGGCCGAACAAGCAGTTCTTC
CDR3aa: CASSQDWALAGGPNKQFF

d_gene: .
j_gene: TRBJ1-2
abundance: .
v_gene: TRBV9
CDR3nt: TGTGCCAGCAGCACCGCGCCGGGGGGCTATGGCTACACCTTC
CDR3aa: CASSTAPGGYGYTF

d_gene: .
j_gene: TRBJ2-5
abundance: .
v_gene: TRBV11-2
CDR3nt: TGTGCCAGCAGCCCAACCCCGTCCACGGGTGAGACCCAGTACTTC
CDR3aa: CASSPTPSTGETQYF

d_gene: .
j_gene: TRBJ1-6
abundance: .
v_gene: TRBV15
CDR3nt: TGTGCCACGGAGGTGGGGGGGAGCTCCTATAATTCACCCCTCCACTTT
CDR3aa: CATEVGGSSYNSPLHF

d_gene: .
j_gene: TRBJ1-1
abundance: .
v_gene: TRBV7-9
CDR3nt: TGTGCCAGCAGCCCTGGCCAGGGGTTGAACACTGAAGCTTTCTTT
CDR3aa: CASSPGQGLNTEAFF

d_gene: TRBD2
j_gene: TRBJ2-3
abundance: .
v_gene: TRBV5-8
CDR3nt: TGTGCCAGCAGCTCTTGGTGGATAGCGGGGGAGAGGAACACAGATACGCAGTATTTT
CDR3aa: CASSSWWIAGERNTDTQYF

d_gene: .
j_gene: TRBJ1-1
abundance: .
v_gene: TRBV28
CDR3nt: TGTGCCAGCAGTTTAACAGGGTCATCCACTGAAGCTTTCTTT
CDR3aa: CASSLTGSSTEAFF

d_gene: .
j_gene: TRBJ2-1
abundance: .
v_gene: TRBV6-2/TRBV6-3
CDR3nt: TGTGCCAGCAGTGGCGGGGACTACAATGAGCAGTTCTTC
CDR3aa: CASSGGDYNEQFF

d_gene: .
j_gene: TRBJ2-1
abundance: .
v_gene: TRBV29-1
CDR3nt: TGCAGCGTTGGATTTCGAGACAATGAGCAGTTCTTC
CDR3aa: CSVGFRDNEQFF

d_gene: TRBD1
j_gene: TRBJ1-1
abundance: once
v_gene: TRBV7-2
CDR3nt: TGTGCCAGCAGCTTAGCTGGGGACAGATTCACTGAAGCTTTCTTT
CDR3aa: CASSLAGDRFTEAFF

d_gene: .
j_gene: TRBJ2-7
abundance: .
v_gene: TRBV10-3
CDR3nt: TGTGCCATCAGTGAGGGTACAGCGGCCCCCTACGAGCAGTACTTC
CDR3aa: CAISEGTAAPYEQYF

d_gene: TRBD1
j_gene: TRBJ2-7
abundance: .
v_gene: TRBV6-2/TRBV6-3
CDR3nt: TGTGCCAGCACCCCAGGGGGCCGCTACGAGCAGTACTTC
CDR3aa: CASTPGGRYEQYF

d_gene: .
j_gene: TRBJ2-1
abundance: .
v_gene: TRBV27
CDR3nt: TGTGCCAGCAGTTTAGTACGGACTTATCTAAATGAGCAGTTCTTC
CDR3aa: CASSLVRTYLNEQFF

d_gene: TRBD2
j_gene: TRBJ2-2
abundance: once
v_gene: TRBV6-2/TRBV6-3
CDR3nt: TGTGCCAGCAGTTTAGCGGGAGCCCGGCACAACACCGGGGAGCTGTTTTTT
CDR3aa: CASSLAGARHNTGELFF

d_gene: TRBD1
j_gene: TRBJ1-5
abundance: .
v_gene: TRBV15
CDR3nt: TGTGCCACCAGCACGGGACAGGGTGAGTATCAGCCCCAGCATTTT
CDR3aa: CATSTGQGEYQPQHF

d_gene: .
j_gene: TRBJ1-2
abundance: .
v_gene: TRBV28
CDR3nt: TGTGCCAGCAGTTCACCTCGATATGGACACGGAATCCACACCTTC
CDR3aa: CASSSPRYGHGIHTF

d_gene: TRBD1
j_gene: TRBJ1-6
abundance: .
v_gene: TRBV10-3
CDR3nt: TGTGCCATCAGTGAGCAACAGGGGGCATCATCACCCCTCCACTTT
CDR3aa: CAISEQQGASSPLHF

d_gene: TRBD1
j_gene: TRBJ2-2
abundance: .
v_gene: TRBV6-4
CDR3nt: TGTGCCAGCAGTGAGACAGGGATGAACACCGGGGAGCTGTTTTTT
CDR3aa: CASSETGMNTGELFF

d_gene: .
j_gene: TRBJ2-3
abundance: .
v_gene: TRBV7-9
CDR3nt: TGTGCCAGCAGCCAAGCGCTGACTAGAAATTTACCAGATACGCAGTATTTT
CDR3aa: CASSQALTRNLPDTQYF

d_gene: TRBD1
j_gene: TRBJ1-3
abundance: .
v_gene: TRBV25-1
CDR3nt: TGTGCCAGCAGTGGACAGGGGACAGGCTCTGGAAACACCATATATTTT
CDR3aa: CASSGQGTGSGNTIYF

d_gene: TRBD1
j_gene: TRBJ2-7
abundance: .
v_gene: TRBV7-3
CDR3nt: TGTGCCAGCAGCTTAGGGACAGGGAGTGAGCAGTACTTC
CDR3aa: CASSLGTGSEQYF

d_gene: .
j_gene: TRBJ2-1
abundance: .
v_gene: TRBV7-9
CDR3nt: TGTGCCAGCAGCTTAGAGCCCCCCGCACGCCTGCTATACAATGAGCAGTTCTTC
CDR3aa: CASSLEPPARLLYNEQFF

d_gene: .
j_gene: TRBJ1-1
abundance: .
v_gene: TRBV28
CDR3nt: TGTGCCAGCCACCCAACTAACACTGAAGCTTTCTTT
CDR3aa: CASHPTNTEAFF

d_gene: .
j_gene: TRBJ2-7
abundance: .
v_gene: TRBV28
CDR3nt: TGTGCCAGCAATATGGTAGGGGATGAGCAGTACTTC
CDR3aa: CASNMVGDEQYF

d_gene: TRBD1
j_gene: TRBJ1-6
abundance: few
v_gene: TRBV10-3
CDR3nt: TGTGCCATCAGCCCGACAGGGAGAGATTCACCCCTCCACTTT
CDR3aa: CAISPTGRDSPLHF

d_gene: TRBD2
j_gene: TRBJ2-1
abundance: .
v_gene: TRBV7-3
CDR3nt: TGTGCCAGCAGCTCGGGAACGGAAGCCGGGACTAGCGGGTTGAGCTCCTACAATGAGCAGTTCTTC
CDR3aa: CASSSGTEAGTSGLSSYNEQFF

d_gene: .
j_gene: TRBJ1-3
abundance: .
v_gene: TRBV30
CDR3nt: TGTGCCTGGAGGTTACAGGGCCTGAGAGGAAACACCATATATTTT
CDR3aa: CAWRLQGLRGNTIYF